The T cell receptor (beta chain) under discussion was sequenced for a study of blood T cell repertoires in COVID-19. For the study at large: Specimens from acute and convalescent COVID-19 originated in the United States, Italy and Spain. The analysed material was cDNA or gDNA that came from T cells, B-cell-depleted T cells, or PBMCs.

Clones were read by immunoSEQ multiplex PCR, and TCRdb kept only the in-frame ones, dropping some. Of some 320,000 clones listed, around 86% are singletons. J lost 6 bases, V lost 6 bases, and 8 bases had no gene match. CDR1 is SGHRS and CDR2 is YFSETQ in the germline V gene. This CDR3 is 16 amino acids long. In terms of age and location, participants ranged from about 18 to 90 years and lived in about 25 US areas. Two negative PCRs, clearance, or symptom resolution were required of recovered Cohort 3 donors. This clonotype was sampled from a man aged 55 to 69 who had recovered from COVID-19. Specimen: PBMCs or T cells enriched from blood (not recorded which). The chain uses TRBV5-1 and TRBJ2-2; 13 nucleotides line up with TRBD2. CDR3 DNA: TGCGCCAGCAACCTCTTACTAGCGGGAGGGTCCGGGGAGCTGTTTTTT. It is translated as CASNLLLAGGSGELFF.